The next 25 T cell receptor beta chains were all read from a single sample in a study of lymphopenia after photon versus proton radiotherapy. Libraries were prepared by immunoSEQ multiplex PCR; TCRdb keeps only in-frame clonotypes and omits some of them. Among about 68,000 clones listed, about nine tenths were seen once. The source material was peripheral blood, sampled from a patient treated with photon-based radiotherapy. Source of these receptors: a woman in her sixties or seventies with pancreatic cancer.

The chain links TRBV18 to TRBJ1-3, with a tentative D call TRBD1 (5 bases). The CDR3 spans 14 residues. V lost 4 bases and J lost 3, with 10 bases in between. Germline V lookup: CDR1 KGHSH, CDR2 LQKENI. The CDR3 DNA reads TGTGCCAGCTCACTCGGGACTGTTGGAAACACCATATATTTT. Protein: CASSLGTVGNTIYF.

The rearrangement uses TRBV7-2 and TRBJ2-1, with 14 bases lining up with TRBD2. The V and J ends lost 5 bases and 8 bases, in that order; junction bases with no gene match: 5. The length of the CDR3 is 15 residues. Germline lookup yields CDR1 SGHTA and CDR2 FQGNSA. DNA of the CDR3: TGTGCCAGCAGCCTGACTAGCGGGAGGGTAGATGAGCAGTTCTTC. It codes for CASSLTSGRVDEQFF.

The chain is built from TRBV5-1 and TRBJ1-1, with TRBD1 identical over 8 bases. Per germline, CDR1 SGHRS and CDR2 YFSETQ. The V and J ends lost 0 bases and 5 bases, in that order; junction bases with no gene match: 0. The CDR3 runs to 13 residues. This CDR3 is CASSLDRGTEAFF. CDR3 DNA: TGCGCCAGCAGCTTGGACAGGGGGACTGAAGCTTTCTTT.

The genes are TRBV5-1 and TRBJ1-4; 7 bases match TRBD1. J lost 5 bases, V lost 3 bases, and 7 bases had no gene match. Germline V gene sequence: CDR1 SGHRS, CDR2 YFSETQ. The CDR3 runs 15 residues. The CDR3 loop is CASSSTGTENEKLFF. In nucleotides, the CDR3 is TGCGCCAGCAGCTCCACCGGGACAGAGAATGAAAAACTGTTTTTT.

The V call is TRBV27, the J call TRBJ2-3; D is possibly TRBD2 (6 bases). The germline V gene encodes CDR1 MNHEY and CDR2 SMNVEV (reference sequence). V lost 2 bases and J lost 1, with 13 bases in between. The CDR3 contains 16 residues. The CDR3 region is CASSLMAGRGTDTQYF. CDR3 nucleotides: TGTGCCAGCAGTTTAATGGCGGGAAGAGGCACAGATACGCAGTATTTT.

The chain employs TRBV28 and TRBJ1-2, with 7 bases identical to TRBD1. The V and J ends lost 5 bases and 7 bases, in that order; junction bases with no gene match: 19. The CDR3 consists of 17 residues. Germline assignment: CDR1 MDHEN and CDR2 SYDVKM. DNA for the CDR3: TGTGCCAGCAGTACTACGACAGGGAACGGGGTAAATCTTGGCTACACCTTC. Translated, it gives CASSTTTGNGVNLGYTF.

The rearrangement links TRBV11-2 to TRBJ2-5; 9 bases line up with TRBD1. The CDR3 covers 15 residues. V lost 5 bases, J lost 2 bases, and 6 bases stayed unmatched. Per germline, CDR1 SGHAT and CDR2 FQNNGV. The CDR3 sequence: CASSPGQGRQETQYF. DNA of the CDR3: TGTGCCAGCAGCCCAGGACAGGGGCGACAAGAGACCCAGTACTTC.

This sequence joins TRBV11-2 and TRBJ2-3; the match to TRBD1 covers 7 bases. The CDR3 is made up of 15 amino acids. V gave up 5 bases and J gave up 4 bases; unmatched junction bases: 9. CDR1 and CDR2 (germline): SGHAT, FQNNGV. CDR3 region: CASSRDRVGADTQYF. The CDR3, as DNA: TGTGCCAGCAGCCGAGACAGGGTCGGAGCAGATACGCAGTATTTT.

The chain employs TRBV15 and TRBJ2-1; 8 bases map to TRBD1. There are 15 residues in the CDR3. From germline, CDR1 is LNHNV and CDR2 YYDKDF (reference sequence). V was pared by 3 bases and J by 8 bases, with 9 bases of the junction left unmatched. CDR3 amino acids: CATSSYRGSRDEQFF. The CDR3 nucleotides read TGTGCCACCAGCAGTTACAGGGGGAGTCGCGATGAGCAGTTCTTC.

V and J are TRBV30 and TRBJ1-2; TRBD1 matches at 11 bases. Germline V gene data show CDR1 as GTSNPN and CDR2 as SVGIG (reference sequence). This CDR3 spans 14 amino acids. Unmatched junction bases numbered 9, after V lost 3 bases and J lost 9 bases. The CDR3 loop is CAWRDRDRGRRYTF. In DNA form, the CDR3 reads TGTGCCTGGAGGGACCGGGACAGGGGGAGACGCTACACCTTC.

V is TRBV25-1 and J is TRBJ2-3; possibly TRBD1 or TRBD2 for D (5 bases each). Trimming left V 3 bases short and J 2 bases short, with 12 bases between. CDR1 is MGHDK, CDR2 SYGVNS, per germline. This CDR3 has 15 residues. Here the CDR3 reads CASSEDGAPTDTQYF. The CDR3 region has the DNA TGTGCCAGCAGTGAGGACGGGGCACCCACAGATACGCAGTATTTT.

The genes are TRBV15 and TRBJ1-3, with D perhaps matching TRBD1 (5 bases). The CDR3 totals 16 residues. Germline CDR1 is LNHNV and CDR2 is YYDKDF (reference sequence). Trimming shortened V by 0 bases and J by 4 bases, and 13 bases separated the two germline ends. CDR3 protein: CATSRDLRGDGNTIYF. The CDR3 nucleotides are TGTGCCACCAGCAGAGATCTTCGGGGGGACGGAAACACCATATATTTT.

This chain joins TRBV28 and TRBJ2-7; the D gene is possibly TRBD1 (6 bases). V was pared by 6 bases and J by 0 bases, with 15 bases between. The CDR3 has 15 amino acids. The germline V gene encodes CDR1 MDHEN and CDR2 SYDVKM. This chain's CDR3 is CASSGQRIFSYEQYF. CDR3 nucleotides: TGTGCCAGCAGCGGACAGCGGATATTCTCCTACGAGCAGTACTTC. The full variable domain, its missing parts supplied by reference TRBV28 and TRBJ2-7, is DVKVTQSSRYLVKRTGEKVFLECVQDMDHENMFWYRQDPGLGLRLIYFSYDVKMKEKGDIPEGYSVSREKKERFSLILESASTNQTSMYLCASSGQRIFSYEQYFGPGTRLTVT.

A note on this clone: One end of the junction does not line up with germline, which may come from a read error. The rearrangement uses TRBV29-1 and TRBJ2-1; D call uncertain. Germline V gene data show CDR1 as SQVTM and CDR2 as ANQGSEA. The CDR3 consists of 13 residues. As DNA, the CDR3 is TGCAGCGTGGAAAGAAGCTCCTACAATGGGCAGTTCTTC. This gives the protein CSVERSSYNGQFF.

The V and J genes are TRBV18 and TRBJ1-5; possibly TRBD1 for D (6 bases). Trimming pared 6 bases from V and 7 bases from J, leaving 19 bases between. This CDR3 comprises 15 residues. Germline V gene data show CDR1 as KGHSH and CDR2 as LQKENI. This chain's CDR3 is CASSPDGGRGQPQHF. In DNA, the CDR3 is TGTGCCAGCTCCCCGGACGGGGGGCGAGGGCAGCCCCAGCATTTT.

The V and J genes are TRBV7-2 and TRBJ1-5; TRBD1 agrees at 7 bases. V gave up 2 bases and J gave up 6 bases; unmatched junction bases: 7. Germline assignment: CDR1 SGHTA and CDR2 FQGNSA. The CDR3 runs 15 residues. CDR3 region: CASSLYRQGGQPQHF. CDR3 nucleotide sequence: TGTGCCAGCAGCTTATATCGACAGGGCGGTCAGCCCCAGCATTTT.

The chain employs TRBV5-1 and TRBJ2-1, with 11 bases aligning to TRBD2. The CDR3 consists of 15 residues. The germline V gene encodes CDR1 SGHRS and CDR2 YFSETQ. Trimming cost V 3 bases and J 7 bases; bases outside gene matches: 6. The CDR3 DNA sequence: TGCGCCAGCAGCTCCGGGACTAGCGGATCTAATGAGCAGTTCTTC. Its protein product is CASSSGTSGSNEQFF.

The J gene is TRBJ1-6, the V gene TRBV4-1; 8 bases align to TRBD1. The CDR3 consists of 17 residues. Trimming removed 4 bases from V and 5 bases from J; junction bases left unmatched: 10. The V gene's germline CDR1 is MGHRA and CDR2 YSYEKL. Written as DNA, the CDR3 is TGCGCCAGCAGCCCGGGGCCAGGGGGCGGGAATAATTCACCCCTCCACTTT. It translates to CASSPGPGGGNNSPLHF.

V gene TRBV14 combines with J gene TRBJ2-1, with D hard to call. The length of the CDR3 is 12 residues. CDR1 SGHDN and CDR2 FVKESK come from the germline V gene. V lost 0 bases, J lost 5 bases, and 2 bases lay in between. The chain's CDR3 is CASSQDHNEQFF. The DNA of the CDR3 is TGTGCCAGCAGCCAAGATCACAATGAGCAGTTCTTC.

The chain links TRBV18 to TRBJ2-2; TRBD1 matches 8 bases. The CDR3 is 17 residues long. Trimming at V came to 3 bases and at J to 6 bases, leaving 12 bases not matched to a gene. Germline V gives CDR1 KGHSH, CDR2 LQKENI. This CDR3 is CASSPNSRGRGSGELFF. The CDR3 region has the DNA TGTGCCAGCTCACCCAATTCCAGGGGGCGCGGGTCCGGGGAGCTGTTTTTT.

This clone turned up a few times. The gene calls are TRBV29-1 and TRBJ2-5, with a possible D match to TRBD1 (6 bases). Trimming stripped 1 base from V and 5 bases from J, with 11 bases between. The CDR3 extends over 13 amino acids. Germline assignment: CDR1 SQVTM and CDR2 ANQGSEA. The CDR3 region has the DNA TGCAGCGTTGAAGGGACAGAGTGGGAGACCCAGTACTTC. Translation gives CSVEGTEWETQYF.

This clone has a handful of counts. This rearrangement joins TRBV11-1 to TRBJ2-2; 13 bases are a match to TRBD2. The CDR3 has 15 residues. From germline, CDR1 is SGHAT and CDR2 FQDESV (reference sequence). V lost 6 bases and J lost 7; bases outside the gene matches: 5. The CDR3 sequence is CASSLRTSGSGELFF. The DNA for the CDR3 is TGTGCCAGCAGTCTCCGGACTAGCGGGAGCGGGGAGCTGTTTTTT. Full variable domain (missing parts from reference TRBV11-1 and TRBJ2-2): EAEVAQSPRYKITEKSQAVAFWCDPISGHATLYWYRQILGQGPELLVQFQDESVVDDSQLPKDRFSAERLKGVDSTLKIQPAELGDSAMYLCASSLRTSGSGELFFGEGSRLTVL.

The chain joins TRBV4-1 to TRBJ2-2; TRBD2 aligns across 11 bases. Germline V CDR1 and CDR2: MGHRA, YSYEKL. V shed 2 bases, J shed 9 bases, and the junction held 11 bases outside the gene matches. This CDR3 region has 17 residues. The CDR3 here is CASSQPTSGIPRRELFF. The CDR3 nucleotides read TGCGCCAGCAGCCAACCGACTAGCGGGATCCCCCGCCGGGAGCTGTTTTTT.

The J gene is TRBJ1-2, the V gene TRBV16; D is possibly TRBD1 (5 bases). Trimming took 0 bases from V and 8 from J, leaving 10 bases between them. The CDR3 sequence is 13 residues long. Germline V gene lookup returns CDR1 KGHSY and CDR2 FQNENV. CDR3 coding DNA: TGTGCCAGCAGCCAATCTCAGGGTGAGGGCTACACCTTC. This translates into CASSQSQGEGYTF.

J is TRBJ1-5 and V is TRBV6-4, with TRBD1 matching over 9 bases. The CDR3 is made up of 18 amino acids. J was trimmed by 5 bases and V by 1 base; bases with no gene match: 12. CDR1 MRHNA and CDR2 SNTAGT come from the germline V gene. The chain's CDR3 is CASSDFGGQGFIDQPQHF. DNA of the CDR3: TGTGCCAGCAGTGACTTCGGAGGACAGGGGTTTATCGATCAGCCCCAGCATTTT.